Each of the 32 T cell receptor beta chains below was sequenced from the same sample in a study of regulatory T cells in long-lasting Graves disease. Documented time point: persistent/refractory GD, antithyroid drugs over 5 years with positive TRAb. TCR sequences were obtained from RNA taken from PBMCs. Arm-PCR of CDR3 regions with iRepertoire HTBI primers generated TCR beta libraries. TCRdb processed the multiplex PCR reads anew with MiXCR; each CDR3 protein has one entry. In the table there are about 460,000 distinct CDR3 sequences, under 25% of which are singletons. The sequencing used peripheral blood mononuclear cells (PBMCs), collected when the disease was refractory, from a patient treated with antithyroid drugs. These receptors all stem from a female donor with Graves disease.

The J gene is TRBJ2-1, the V gene TRBV6-1; D perhaps matches TRBD2 (6 bases). The germline V gene has CDR1 MNHNS and CDR2 SASEGT. V shed 6 bases and J shed 2 bases, with 17 bases lying between them. The CDR3 contains 16 residues. The CDR3 loop reads CASSSLGAGTYNEQFF. CDR3 coding DNA: TGTGCCAGCAGCTCGCTCGGGGCGGGGACCTACAATGAGCAGTTCTTC.

Many counts were recorded for this clonotype. This chain connects TRBV7-2 to TRBJ2-5; D is unresolved. The CDR3 length is 11 residues. Germline V lookup: CDR1 SGHTA, CDR2 FQGNSA. Trimming stripped 5 bases from V and 6 bases from J, with 7 bases between. The CDR3 bases are TGTGCCAGCAGCCCCCAGCAGACCCAGTACTTC. Translated: CASSPQQTQYF.

This clonotype came up many times. The chain is built from TRBV10-3 and TRBJ1-1; D is undetermined. V lost 3 bases, J lost 0 bases, and 5 bases lay in between. This CDR3 is built from 13 residues. Per germline, CDR1 ENHRY and CDR2 SYGVKD. The CDR3 DNA reads TGTGCCATCAGTGACGGCATGAACACTGAAGCTTTCTTT. It specifies CAISDGMNTEAFF.

The genes are TRBV12-3 or TRBV12-4 and TRBJ2-2, with D possibly being TRBD1 (6 bases). The V and J ends lost 5 bases and 9 bases respectively, with 13 bases between them. The CDR3 length is 13 residues. The CDR3 DNA follows: TGTGCCAGCAGTCCCACAGGGACCAGGGAGCTGTTTTTT. Translated: CASSPTGTRELFF.

This chain joins TRBV29-1 and TRBJ1-1; D gene ambiguous. V was trimmed by 1 base and J by 0 bases, leaving 9 bases between them. The CDR3 sequence is 14 residues long. Germline V gene lookup returns CDR1 SQVTM and CDR2 ANQGSEA. CDR3: CSVEANPLNTEAFF. In DNA, the CDR3 is TGCAGCGTTGAAGCCAATCCTTTGAACACTGAAGCTTTCTTT.

The CDR3 loop reads CSAHWDKQETQYF. For the CDR3, the DNA is TGCAGTGCCCACTGGGACAAGCAAGAGACCCAGTACTTC. The chain combines TRBV20-1 with TRBJ2-5; D perhaps matches TRBD1 (6 bases). Germline CDR1 and CDR2: DFQATT and SNEGSKA (reference sequence). Trimming cost V 6 bases and J 2 bases, with 13 bases left between them. The CDR3 is made up of 13 amino acids.

This chain joins TRBV5-4 and TRBJ1-3; TRBD1 aligns across 9 bases. CDR3 size: 16 residues. The trim removed 5 bases at V and 4 bases at J, leaving 10 bases unmatched. Germline V gives CDR1 SGHNT, CDR2 YYREEE (reference sequence). This CDR3 reads CASSVEGQGSGNTIYF. CDR3 bases: TGTGCCAGCAGTGTCGAAGGACAGGGGTCAGGAAACACCATATATTTT.

This clonotype was seen a few times. This chain links TRBV30 with TRBJ1-1; possibly TRBD1 for D (6 bases). The length of the CDR3 is 13 residues. Germline CDR1 and CDR2: GTSNPN and SVGIG (reference sequence). The germline V and J ends were trimmed by 2 bases and 4 bases, with 11 bases remaining between them. CDR3 nucleotide sequence: TGTGCCTGGAGTCCCTACAGGGCCACTGAAGCTTTCTTT. Translated, it gives CAWSPYRATEAFF.

This clonotype was picked up many times. The rearrangement joins TRBV12-3 or TRBV12-4 to TRBJ2-5; 13 bases agree with TRBD2. V lost 4 bases and J lost 2; bases outside the gene matches: 4. The CDR3 covers 16 residues. This CDR3 reads CASSWGLAGSQETQYF. Here the CDR3 DNA reads TGTGCCAGCAGTTGGGGACTAGCGGGGTCACAAGAGACCCAGTACTTC.

The V and J genes are TRBV18 and TRBJ2-2, with 7 bases identical to TRBD2. CDR3 size: 13 residues. Trimming removed 6 bases from V and 7 bases from J; junction bases left unmatched: 5. Germline values: CDR1 KGHSH, CDR2 LQKENI. Here the CDR3 DNA reads TGTGCCAGCTCGCGGGAGAGCGGCGGGGAGCTGTTTTTT. Translating it yields CASSRESGGELFF.

This clonotype was seen repeatedly, ten times or more. The CDR3 DNA follows: TGCGCCAGCAGCTGGGGGACCACAAACACTGAAGCTTTCTTT. Its translation is CASSWGTTNTEAFF. The rearrangement uses TRBV5-1 and TRBJ1-1; perhaps TRBD1 as D (5 bases). CDR3 length: 14 amino acids. Deletions cut 3 bases from V and 2 bases from J, with 11 bases between. Germline V CDR1 and CDR2: SGHRS, YFSETQ.

The CDR3 loop reads CSARDRKSGNQPQHF. Here the CDR3 DNA reads TGCAGTGCTAGAGATCGGAAGTCGGGAAATCAGCCCCAGCATTTT. This chain connects TRBV20-1 to TRBJ1-5; D is undetermined. Trimming removed 0 bases at V and 4 bases at J, with 13 bases between. Germline values: CDR1 DFQATT, CDR2 SNEGSKA (reference sequence). The CDR3 loop spans 15 amino acids.

The rearrangement uses TRBV2 and TRBJ2-2, with D perhaps matching TRBD1 (7 bases). The CDR3 has 15 residues. Germline V gene lookup returns CDR1 SNHLY and CDR2 FYNNEI. Trimming shortened V by 6 bases and J by 4 bases, and 15 bases separated the two germline ends. CDR3 sequence: CASSFQGGATGELFF. The CDR3, as DNA: TGTGCCAGCAGCTTTCAGGGGGGAGCCACCGGGGAGCTGTTTTTT.

This clonotype has ten or more counts. V is TRBV3-1 and J is TRBJ1-6; D uncertain. The germline V gene has CDR1 LGHDT and CDR2 YNNKEL (reference sequence). The CDR3 runs 13 residues. V was cut by 0 bases and J by 7 bases, with 4 bases left in between. The CDR3 DNA reads as TGTGCCAGCAGCCAAGAAATGAATTCACCCCTCCACTTT. This codes for CASSQEMNSPLHF.

This clonotype has ten or more counts. The CDR3 DNA reads as TGTGCCAGCAGTTTGCGCAGGATGGTGGAGACCCAGTACTTC. It is translated as CASSLRRMVETQYF. The gene calls are TRBV28 and TRBJ2-5; D gene ambiguous. Germline CDR1 reads MDHEN; CDR2 reads SYDVKM. V lost 3 bases and J lost 5, with 13 bases in between. The length of the CDR3 is 14 residues.

The V and J genes are TRBV28 and TRBJ1-5; TRBD1 is a possible D gene (6 bases). Germline V gene sequence: CDR1 MDHEN, CDR2 SYDVKM. Trimming cost V 2 bases and J 0 bases, with 17 bases left between them. This CDR3 comprises 18 residues. CDR3 protein: CASSLDLAGQLSNQPQHF. CDR3 bases: TGTGCCAGCAGTTTAGATTTAGCGGGACAACTTAGCAATCAGCCCCAGCATTTT.

V usage is TRBV5-1 and J usage is TRBJ2-7; 9 nucleotides match TRBD1. Trimming at V came to 3 bases and at J to 0 bases, leaving 7 bases not matched to a gene. Germline V gives CDR1 SGHRS, CDR2 YFSETQ. This CDR3 is 16 amino acids long. CDR3 coding DNA: TGCGCCAGCAGCTCAACAGGGGGCGAAGGCTCCTACGAGCAGTACTTC. Encoded protein: CASSSTGGEGSYEQYF.

This chain links TRBV9 with TRBJ1-2; D is unclear. The CDR3 is 16 residues long. Trimming cost V 0 bases and J 4 bases, with 16 bases left between them. Germline V gives CDR1 SGDLS, CDR2 YYNGEE. CDR3 bases: TGTGCCAGCAGCGTAGCGCCAGACCCTAACCCCTATGGCTACACCTTC. Protein: CASSVAPDPNPYGYTF.

This clonotype was counted a few times. J is TRBJ1-5 and V is TRBV27, with D possibly matching TRBD1 (6 bases). CDR3 length: 15 amino acids. Germline V gives CDR1 MNHEY, CDR2 SMNVEV (reference sequence). Trimming stripped 10 bases from V and 5 bases from J, with 21 bases between. The CDR3 nucleotides read TGTGCCACTAAACGGGGAGGGGGGGTCGATCAGCCCCAGCATTTT. It translates to CATKRGGGVDQPQHF.

This chain links TRBV28 with TRBJ2-7; D may be TRBD2 (7 bases). The CDR3 has 14 residues. Germline loops: CDR1 MDHEN, CDR2 SYDVKM. V lost 6 bases and J lost 5, with 17 bases in between. The CDR3 region is CASSLEGGGNEQYF. As DNA, the CDR3 is TGTGCCAGCAGCCTCGAAGGGGGGGGCAACGAGCAGTACTTC.

This clonotype was seen more than once but under ten times. The CDR3 sequence: CASSALDTGELFF. Here the CDR3 DNA reads TGTGCCAGCAGTGCCCTAGACACCGGGGAGCTGTTTTTT. V usage is TRBV25-1 and J usage is TRBJ2-2; D is unclear. CDR1 and CDR2 from the germline V gene are MGHDK and SYGVNS. This CDR3 contains 13 residues. Trimming stripped 4 bases from V and 3 bases from J, with 6 bases between.

The chain combines TRBV11-2 with TRBJ1-4, with 8 bases that match TRBD1. This CDR3 spans 16 amino acids. V was pared by 5 bases and J by 4 bases, with 9 bases of the junction left unmatched. CDR1 is SGHAT, CDR2 FQNNGV, per germline. The CDR3 coding sequence is TGTGCCAGCAGCCCCCGGACAGGGCTATATAATGAAAAACTGTTTTTT. Translated: CASSPRTGLYNEKLFF.

This clonotype was observed many times. This chain connects TRBV28 to TRBJ2-1; no clear D. CDR1 and CDR2 (germline): MDHEN, SYDVKM. The CDR3 runs to 14 residues. Trimming removed 5 bases from V and 10 bases from J, with 18 bases in between. The CDR3 bases are TGTGCCAGCAGTCCACCCCAGTCAGCTGGGGAGCAGTTCTTC. Its protein product is CASSPPQSAGEQFF.

The V call is TRBV20-1, the J call TRBJ1-2; tentative D call: TRBD1 (6 bases). The CDR3 is 13 amino acids. Trimming left V 6 bases short and J 8 bases short, with 19 bases between. Per germline, CDR1 DFQATT and CDR2 SNEGSKA (reference sequence). CDR3 sequence (DNA): TGCAGTGCCAGCTTCCGGGGGCCGAACGGCTACACCTTC. Translated: CSASFRGPNGYTF.

This clonotype was seen repeatedly, ten times or more. The V gene is TRBV10-3, the J gene TRBJ2-5, with a weak D call TRBD1 (5 bases). Trimming pared 4 bases from V and 7 bases from J, leaving 7 bases between. This CDR3 has 11 amino acids. Germline V gene sequence: CDR1 ENHRY, CDR2 SYGVKD. This chain's CDR3 is CAISARGTQYF. The CDR3 DNA sequence: TGTGCCATCAGTGCAAGGGGGACCCAGTACTTC.

V is TRBV27 and J is TRBJ1-2, with D possibly being TRBD1 (5 bases). The CDR3 loop spans 15 amino acids. Trimming shortened V by 5 bases and J by 6 bases, and 19 bases separated the two germline ends. The germline V gene encodes CDR1 MNHEY and CDR2 SMNVEV (reference sequence). The CDR3 protein is CASSPRDRVVDGYTF. Here the CDR3 DNA reads TGTGCCAGCAGTCCCCGGGACCGCGTTGTGGATGGCTACACCTTC.

At least ten counts were recorded for this clonotype. This sequence joins TRBV12-3 or TRBV12-4 and TRBJ1-1, with D maybe TRBD1 (6 bases). The CDR3 spans 14 residues. V dropped 6 bases and J dropped 3 bases, with 14 bases sitting between them. The CDR3 nucleotides read TGTGCCAGCAGCCCCAGGGGACTTGACACTGAAGCTTTCTTT. Protein sequence: CASSPRGLDTEAFF.

The chain has TRBV6-1 and TRBJ2-2; perhaps TRBD2 as D (6 bases). Trimming took 2 bases from V and 6 from J, leaving 19 bases between them. Per germline, CDR1 MNHNS and CDR2 SASEGT. This CDR3 spans 17 amino acids. CDR3 sequence: CASSESRTNGRPGELFF. CDR3 nucleotide sequence: TGTGCCAGCAGTGAATCCCGGACTAACGGGAGACCCGGGGAGCTGTTTTTT.

This clonotype showed up many times. This chain links TRBV6-5 with TRBJ1-1; no definite D call. CDR1 and CDR2 from the germline V gene are MNHEY and SVGAGI. Trimming removed 5 bases from V and 1 base from J, with 8 bases in between. This CDR3 has 13 amino acids. The CDR3 nucleotides are TGTGCCAGCAGTAACTTACAGAACACTGAAGCTTTCTTT. As protein: CASSNLQNTEAFF.

This clonotype was observed at least ten times. V is TRBV28 and J is TRBJ1-1; 11 bases align to TRBD1. V shed 5 bases and J 2 bases; nucleotides not matched to a gene: 4. Germline CDR1 MDHEN, CDR2 SYDVKM. CDR3 length: 15 residues. The chain's CDR3 is CASSTRTGGNTEAFF. CDR3 DNA sequence: TGTGCCAGCAGTACCCGGACAGGGGGCAACACTGAAGCTTTCTTT.

There are many counts of this clonotype. This sequence joins TRBV12-3 or TRBV12-4 and TRBJ2-7, with 11 bases aligning to TRBD2. The CDR3 covers 14 residues. With V trimmed by 6 bases and J by 3 bases, 4 bases remained unmatched. CDR3 amino acids: CASSTSGSIYEQYF. CDR3 nucleotides: TGTGCCAGCAGCACTAGCGGGAGCATCTACGAGCAGTACTTC.

This rearrangement joins TRBV20-1 to TRBJ2-2; no clear D. This CDR3 spans 13 amino acids. With 6 bases removed from V and 6 bases from J, the gap between germline ends came to 14 bases. The germline V gene has CDR1 DFQATT and CDR2 SNEGSKA (reference sequence). The CDR3 loop is CSARRGEAGELFF. The CDR3 nucleotides read TGCAGTGCCCGGCGAGGTGAGGCCGGGGAGCTGTTTTTT.